This T cell receptor (beta chain) originates from a study of CD8 T cells in ankylosing spondylitis. Findings and limits, study-wide: As reported, disease-linked clones showed significant enrichment in matched ankylosing spondylitis synovial fluid. Typical of ankylosing spondylitis blood, it appeared, was a TCR beta motif of eight highly homologous variants.

V was trimmed by 6 bases and J by 5 bases, leaving 10 bases between them. This CDR3 is 13 amino acids long. CDR1 is SGHAT and CDR2 is FQNNGV in the germline V gene. TCRdb passed the 5' RACE reads through MiXCR, listing each CDR3 protein once. The table lists 250,000 to 350,000 distinct CDR3 sequences, around 20% of them singletons, with roughly 7.4% in the top ten. This clonotype has more than one count but fewer than ten. Its cognate antigen is unknown. The sequence was collected from a male donor with ankylosing spondylitis or in good health (not recorded which). This chain joins TRBV11-2 and TRBJ2-2; D call uncertain. Sequencing input: blood, either unsorted or a sorted T cell fraction (not recorded which). In DNA form, the CDR3 reads TGTGCCAGCAGACCATCGGTTACCGGGGAGCTGTTTTTT. This codes for CASRPSVTGELFF.